This T cell receptor (beta chain) was captured by sequencing in a study of shared clonotypes between healthy human individuals. CDR3 length: 16 amino acids. Trimming pared 2 bases from V and 2 bases from J, leaving 15 bases between. The V gene's germline CDR1 is MNHNS and CDR2 SASEGT. This clone was seen only once. Produced via immunoSEQ multiplex PCR; TCRdb's table is partial and in-frame only. The sample contains over a million clones, 98% of which appear only once. The clonotype comes from a man younger than 40 in good health. Sequenced input: naive CD4+ T cells sorted from blood. Subset indicated: CD45RA+ positively selected. The V call is TRBV6-1, the J call TRBJ1-1, with TRBD1 as a possible D gene (6 bases). CDR3 DNA sequence: TGTGCCAGCAGTGAAAGGGGGGGAAGGTCTAACACTGAAGCTTTCTTT. It is translated as CASSERGGRSNTEAFF.